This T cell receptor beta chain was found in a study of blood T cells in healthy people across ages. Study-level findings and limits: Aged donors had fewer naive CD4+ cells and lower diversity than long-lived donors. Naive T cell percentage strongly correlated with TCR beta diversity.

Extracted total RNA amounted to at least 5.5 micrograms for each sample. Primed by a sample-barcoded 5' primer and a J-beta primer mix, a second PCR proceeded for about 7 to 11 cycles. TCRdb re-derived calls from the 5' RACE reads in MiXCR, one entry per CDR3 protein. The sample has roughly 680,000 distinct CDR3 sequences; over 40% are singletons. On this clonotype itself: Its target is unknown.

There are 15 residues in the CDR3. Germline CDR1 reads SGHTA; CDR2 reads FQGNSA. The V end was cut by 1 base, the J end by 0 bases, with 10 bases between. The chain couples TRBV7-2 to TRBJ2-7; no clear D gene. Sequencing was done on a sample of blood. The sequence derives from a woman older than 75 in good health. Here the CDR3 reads CASSLVSDPSYEQYF. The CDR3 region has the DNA TGTGCCAGCAGCTTAGTATCCGACCCCTCCTACGAGCAGTACTTC.